The 24 T cell receptor beta chains listed next were all sequenced from one sample in a study of cytomegalovirus exposure and HLA in healthy donors. The PCR ran on 60 Vbeta and 13 Jbeta primers. Method: immunoSEQ multiplex PCR; TCRdb's copy keeps in-frame clones and lacks some. The sample holds under 130,000 clones, approximately 70% seen once. The sample comprised PBMCs. The source of these receptors is a man aged 40-55 years in good health and CMV-seropositive.

J is TRBJ1-2 and V is TRBV2; 8 bases are a match to TRBD1. CDR3 length: 12 amino acids. Trimming at V came to 6 bases and at J to 8 bases, leaving 5 bases not matched to a gene. CDR1 and CDR2 (germline): SNHLY, FYNNEI. The CDR3 here is CASSQGARGYTF. The CDR3 DNA reads TGTGCCAGCAGCCAGGGGGCTCGGGGCTACACCTTC.

J is TRBJ2-7 and V is TRBV7-8; TRBD2 aligns across 10 bases. The CDR3 length is 15 residues. The junction had 5 bases not matched to a gene; V was cut back by 4 bases and J by 2 bases. Germline values: CDR1 SGHVS, CDR2 FQNEAQ. The CDR3 DNA reads TGTGCCAGCAGCTGGACTAGCGGAGGGGCCTACGAGCAGTACTTC. Translation: CASSWTSGGAYEQYF. Full variable domain (missing parts from reference TRBV7-8 and TRBJ2-7): GAGVSQSPRYKVAKRGQDVALRCDPISGHVSLFWYQQALGQGPEFLTYFQNEAQLDKSGLPSDRFFAERPEGSVSTLKIQRTQQEDSAVYLCASSWTSGGAYEQYFGPGTRLTVT.

The rearrangement uses TRBV9 and TRBJ2-2; unclear D gene. CDR1 SGDLS and CDR2 YYNGEE come from the germline V gene. The germline V and J ends were trimmed by 2 bases and 4 bases, with 6 bases remaining between them. The CDR3 is 13 amino acids. CDR3 sequence (DNA): TGTGCCAGCAGCGTCCTAACCACCGGGGAGCTGTTTTTT. This gives the protein CASSVLTTGELFF. Full variable domain (remainder filled in from reference TRBV9 and TRBJ2-2): DSGVTQTPKHLITATGQRVTLRCSPRSGDLSVYWYQQSLDQGLQFLIQYYNGEERAKGNILERFSAQQFPDLHSELNLSSLELGDSALYFCASSVLTTGELFFGEGSRLTVL.

The J gene is TRBJ1-6, the V gene TRBV27; 7 bases are shared with TRBD1. Per germline, CDR1 MNHEY and CDR2 SMNVEV (reference sequence). J gave up 10 bases and V 6 bases, and 9 bases lay outside the gene matches. The CDR3 has 14 residues. This CDR3 reads CASRRTGVVSPLHF. In DNA, the CDR3 is TGTGCCAGCAGAAGAACAGGGGTTGTCTCACCCCTCCACTTT.

This clone was counted a few times. At one boundary the junction diverges from the germline segment, which might be a read error. The V call is TRBV7-9, the J call TRBJ1-2; no firm D call. Germline lookup yields CDR1 SEHNR and CDR2 FQNEAQ (reference sequence). The CDR3 is made up of 14 amino acids. CDR3 DNA: TGTTCCAGCAGCTTAGACACCTCTAACTATGGCTACACCTTC. Its protein is CSSSLDTSNYGYTF.

This chain joins TRBV10-3 and TRBJ1-1; D is undetermined. Germline V gives CDR1 ENHRY, CDR2 SYGVKD. The CDR3 totals 12 residues. Trimming took 6 bases from V and 0 from J, leaving 5 bases between them. The CDR3 loop reads CAIRAMNTEAFF. The DNA of the CDR3 is TGTGCCATCAGAGCTATGAACACTGAAGCTTTCTTT.

The CDR3 region has the DNA TGTGCCAGCAGCCATTTGACTACCCCTACCGGGGAGCTGTTTTTT. It specifies CASSHLTTPTGELFF. J is TRBJ2-2 and V is TRBV14; D may be TRBD2 (5 bases). Germline V gene sequence: CDR1 SGHDN, CDR2 FVKESK. The CDR3 is made up of 15 amino acids. The V end lost 3 bases, the J end lost 5 bases, and 13 bases lay between the germline ends.

The table lists this clone with a count of one. This chain uses TRBV5-5 with TRBJ2-7; 9 bases agree with TRBD2. This CDR3 contains 14 residues. Trimming took 4 bases from V and 2 from J; bases not matched to a gene: 4. Germline V lookup: CDR1 SGHKS, CDR2 YYEKEE (reference sequence). The CDR3 DNA sequence: TGTGCCAGCAGCCCGACTAGCGGCCCCTACGAGCAGTACTTC. It is translated as CASSPTSGPYEQYF.

The chain links TRBV29-1 to TRBJ2-2; 13 bases match TRBD2. CDR3 length: 16 amino acids. After removal of 4 bases from V and 4 bases from J, the junction contained 6 bases not matched to a gene. Germline CDR1 is SQVTM and CDR2 is ANQGSEA. CDR3 sequence (DNA): TGCAGCGTTGTAGGACTAGCGGGAGACCGCACCGGGGAGCTGTTTTTT. Amino acids: CSVVGLAGDRTGELFF.

A few counts support this clone. The rearrangement links TRBV5-1 to TRBJ1-1, with TRBD1 matching 8 bases. Germline V lookup: CDR1 SGHRS, CDR2 YFSETQ. After removal of 4 bases from V and 0 bases from J, the junction contained 5 bases not matched to a gene. The CDR3 covers 15 residues. In DNA form, the CDR3 reads TGCGCCAGCAGCAGACGGACAGGGCTGAACACTGAAGCTTTCTTT. It specifies CASSRRTGLNTEAFF. Using reference TRBV5-1 and TRBJ1-1 for the parts outside the CDR3, the full variable domain is KAGVTQTPRYLIKTRGQQVTLSCSPISGHRSVSWYQQTPGQGLQFLFEYFSETQRNKGNFPGRFSGRQFSNSRSEMNVSTLELGDSALYLCASSRRTGLNTEAFFGQGTRLTVV.

The chain links TRBV9 to TRBJ1-1, with no clear D. V lost 0 bases and J 5 bases, leaving 14 bases between the germline ends. The germline V gene encodes CDR1 SGDLS and CDR2 YYNGEE. The CDR3 has 15 residues. The CDR3 spells CASSVVDGPGTEAFF. In nucleotides, the CDR3 is TGTGCCAGCAGCGTAGTCGACGGCCCGGGGACTGAAGCTTTCTTT.

V usage is TRBV7-3 and J usage is TRBJ1-1; the D is unclear. Germline lookup yields CDR1 SGHTA and CDR2 FQGTGA. Trimming stripped 5 bases from V and 1 base from J, with 8 bases between. The CDR3 extends over 13 amino acids. The chain's CDR3 is CASSPRGNTEAFF. The CDR3 coding sequence is TGTGCCAGCAGCCCACGGGGGAACACTGAAGCTTTCTTT.

The J gene is TRBJ2-1, the V gene TRBV4-1, with D possibly matching TRBD1 (5 bases). Germline values: CDR1 MGHRA, CDR2 YSYEKL. V lost 4 bases and J 7 bases, leaving 17 bases between the germline ends. The CDR3 covers 15 residues. The CDR3 sequence is CASSRVSSPGNEQFF. As DNA, the CDR3 is TGCGCCAGCAGCCGCGTGAGTTCCCCAGGGAATGAGCAGTTCTTC.

In its sample, this clone was seen a few times. The genes are TRBV2 and TRBJ1-1; TRBD1 aligns across 9 bases. The V gene's germline CDR1 is SNHLY and CDR2 FYNNEI. The V segment lost 9 bases and the J segment 4 bases; nucleotides outside the gene matches: 15. The CDR3 sequence is 16 residues long. The DNA of the CDR3 is TGTGCCAGTTTTGGACAGGGGCGCCTTACGAGCACTGAAGCTTTCTTT. This sequence encodes CASFGQGRLTSTEAFF.

The chain employs TRBV7-3 and TRBJ2-2, with TRBD2 matching 10 bases. The CDR3 runs 15 residues. Trimming took 4 bases from V and 6 from J; bases not matched to a gene: 5. Looked up from germline, CDR1 is SGHTA and CDR2 is FQGTGA. CDR3: CASSSSGSPPGELFF. In nucleotides, the CDR3 is TGTGCCAGCAGCTCTAGCGGGAGCCCCCCCGGGGAGCTGTTTTTT.

The J gene is TRBJ2-3, the V gene TRBV25-1; D may be TRBD1 (6 bases). CDR3 length: 16 amino acids. CDR1 and CDR2 from the germline V gene are MGHDK and SYGVNS. Deletions cut 4 bases from V and 0 bases from J, with 14 bases between. In nucleotides, the CDR3 is TGTGCCAGCAGTGGACAGGTCCCATCTAGCACAGATACGCAGTATTTT. Amino acids: CASSGQVPSSTDTQYF.

V gene TRBV4-2 combines with J gene TRBJ1-1, with a weak D call TRBD1 (5 bases). The CDR3 contains 16 residues. The V end was cut by 4 bases, the J end by 3 bases, with 18 bases between. Germline CDR1 and CDR2: LGHNA and YNFKEQ. CDR3 amino acids: CASSRSSGPEDTEAFF. CDR3 nucleotide sequence: TGTGCCAGCAGCCGTAGCTCAGGGCCCGAGGACACTGAAGCTTTCTTT.

This chain joins TRBV15 and TRBJ2-7; tentative D call: TRBD1 (6 bases). Germline lookup yields CDR1 LNHNV and CDR2 YYDKDF (reference sequence). V was trimmed by 4 bases and J by 1 base, leaving 11 bases between them. The CDR3 runs 14 residues. DNA of the CDR3: TGTGCCACCAGCACCACGGACAGTTCCTACGAGCAGTACTTC. Amino acids: CATSTTDSSYEQYF. Full variable domain (outside the CDR3, taken from reference TRBV15 and TRBJ2-7): DAMVIQNPRYQVTQFGKPVTLSCSQTLNHNVMYWYQQKSSQAPKLLFHYYDKDFNNEADTPDNFQSRRPNTSFCFLDIRSPGLGDTAMYLCATSTTDSSYEQYFGPGTRLTVT.

The chain is built from TRBV6-5 and TRBJ2-1; 10 bases agree with TRBD1. From germline, CDR1 is MNHEY and CDR2 SVGAGI. This CDR3 has 15 residues. With V trimmed by 6 bases and J by 2 bases, 4 bases remained unmatched. This CDR3 is CASSPGTGAYNEQFF. The CDR3 DNA sequence: TGTGCCAGCAGCCCCGGGACAGGGGCCTACAATGAGCAGTTCTTC.

J is TRBJ1-2 and V is TRBV7-2; perhaps TRBD1 as D (6 bases). V was shortened by 3 bases and J by 7 bases, with 9 bases between the two germline ends. The length of the CDR3 is 12 residues. Germline V lookup: CDR1 SGHTA, CDR2 FQGNSA. CDR3 sequence (DNA): TGTGCCAGCAGCTTCTTAGGGGGTGGCTACACCTTC. As protein: CASSFLGGGYTF.

This clone was observed a few times. The CDR3 nucleotides read TGTGCCAGCAGCCTGGGGGGGGTTCAGCCCCAGCATTTT. Amino acids: CASSLGGVQPQHF. The genes are TRBV6-6 and TRBJ1-5, with D possibly TRBD1 on 5 matching bases. Trimming removed 6 bases at V and 6 bases at J, with 12 bases between. This CDR3 contains 13 residues. Per the germline V gene, CDR1 is MNHNY and CDR2 is SVGAGI (reference sequence).

This chain connects TRBV19 to TRBJ1-5, with TRBD1 matching 10 bases. This CDR3 is 18 amino acids long. Germline CDR1 LNHDA, CDR2 SQIVND (reference sequence). V lost 5 bases and J lost 1; bases outside the gene matches: 11. The chain's CDR3 is CASSVRGTGDMSNQPQHF. CDR3 sequence (DNA): TGTGCCAGTAGTGTCCGGGGGACAGGGGATATGAGCAATCAGCCCCAGCATTTT.

The rearrangement uses TRBV9 and TRBJ2-2, with D possibly TRBD2 on 6 matching bases. Deletions cut 7 bases from V and 4 bases from J, with 14 bases between. The length of the CDR3 is 14 residues. Per germline, CDR1 SGDLS and CDR2 YYNGEE. CDR3 loop: CASGGAASTGELFF. Here the CDR3 DNA reads TGTGCCAGCGGAGGGGCAGCGAGCACCGGGGAGCTGTTTTTT.

In DNA, the CDR3 is TGTGCCAGCAGCCCAGGGGACATTAGAGAAGCTTTCTTT. Protein: CASSPGDIREAFF. The chain joins TRBV5-4 to TRBJ1-1, with a weak D call TRBD1 (6 bases). The ends were cut back, 4 bases at V and 8 bases at J, with 15 bases in the middle. The CDR3 is made up of 13 amino acids. CDR1 and CDR2 from the germline V gene are SGHNT and YYREEE (reference sequence).